The next 26 T cell receptor beta chains were all read from a single sample in a study of Ad26.COV2.S vaccination and SARS-CoV-2 variants. Assay: immunoSEQ multiplex PCR; the TCRdb copy retains only in-frame clones and omits some. The sample has 380,000 or so clones, 80% to 90% seen once. Treatment defined: roughly 19 received Ad26.COV2.S at low or high dose, single or two shots; about 5 received placebo; per-sample allocation not given. On day 63 after the first injection, vaccine and placebo recipients gave samples. The sample here was peripheral blood, taken in a trial of Ad26.COV2.S vaccine versus placebo. These receptors all come from a person between 18 and 59 years old who received the Ad26.COV2.S COVID-19 vaccine or a placebo.

This clone was detected only once. The chain is built from TRBV5-6 and TRBJ2-7; D not resolved. CDR3 size: 14 residues. The V end was cut by 2 bases, the J end by 2 bases, with 11 bases between. Germline-derived CDR1 and CDR2 are SGHDT and YYEEEE. CDR3 nucleotides: TGTGCCAGCAGCTTTAGGCCCACAGCCTACGAGCAGTACTTC. Encoded protein: CASSFRPTAYEQYF.

By sample fraction, this clone is medium-sized. The chain is built from TRBV3-1 (or the pseudogene TRBV3-2) and TRBJ2-3; unclear D gene. Germline V gene sequence: CDR1 LGHDT, CDR2 YNNKEL (reference sequence). CDR3 size: 12 residues. With 0 bases removed from V and 12 bases from J, the gap between germline ends came to 10 bases. The DNA for the CDR3 is TGTGCCAGCAGCCAAGAGCGGCTTGGCCAGTATTTT. It yields the protein CASSQERLGQYF.

This clone appeared a few times. The DNA for the CDR3 is TGTGCCACTCAGCCCCAGCATTTT. Translated, it gives CATQPQHF. The chain has TRBV19 and TRBJ1-5, with D unclear. V lost 10 bases and J 6 bases, leaving 1 base between the germline ends. Germline V CDR1 and CDR2: LNHDA, SQIVND (reference sequence). The CDR3 runs 8 residues.

The rearrangement joins TRBV24-1 to TRBJ2-1; TRBD2 agrees at 9 bases. V was pared by 2 bases and J by 4 bases, with 11 bases of the junction left unmatched. This CDR3 is 18 amino acids long. Germline V gives CDR1 KGHDR, CDR2 SFDVKD. The CDR3 DNA reads TGTGCCACCAGTGATTCGGCTGGAAGTAGCGGGGGTTACAATGAGCAGTTCTTC. Translation gives CATSDSAGSSGGYNEQFF.

The rearrangement uses TRBV15 and TRBJ1-4, with D perhaps TRBD1 (5 bases). CDR3 length: 15 amino acids. Germline V gene sequence: CDR1 LNHNV, CDR2 YYDKDF (reference sequence). Trimming removed 1 base from V and 8 bases from J, with 14 bases in between. CDR3 coding DNA: TGTGCCACCAGCAGAGGTGGGGGGACGAGGGAAAAACTGTTTTTT. This sequence encodes CATSRGGGTREKLFF.

The chain employs TRBV5-1 and TRBJ2-3, with TRBD2 identical over 10 bases. V shed 5 bases, J shed 2 bases, and the junction held 11 bases outside the gene matches. The CDR3 has 17 amino acids. The germline gives CDR1 SGHRS, CDR2 YFSETQ. The CDR3, as DNA: TGCGCCAGCAGGATGGCTACTAGCGGGGCCGACACAGATACGCAGTATTTT. Its protein is CASRMATSGADTDTQYF.

This clone was picked up a small number of times. The chain uses TRBV19 and TRBJ1-3; no firm D call. Trimming removed 5 bases from V and 0 bases from J, with 11 bases in between. The CDR3 is 15 amino acids. Germline CDR1 is LNHDA and CDR2 is SQIVND (reference sequence). In DNA, the CDR3 is TGTGCCAGTAGTGGTTGGCGCAACTCTGGAAACACCATATATTTT. Protein: CASSGWRNSGNTIYF.

The chain has TRBV5-5 and TRBJ1-2; D is undetermined. CDR3 length equals 15 residues. Deletions cut 0 bases from V and 0 bases from J, with 9 bases between. The germline gives CDR1 SGHKS, CDR2 YYEKEE (reference sequence). As DNA, the CDR3 is TGTGCCAGCAGCTTGGTTCCGGAGACTAACTATGGCTACACCTTC. This sequence encodes CASSLVPETNYGYTF.

The chain couples TRBV6-5 to TRBJ1-1; 7 positions match TRBD1. Germline V CDR1 and CDR2: MNHEY, SVGAGI. The CDR3 spans 15 residues. Trimming cost V 2 bases and J 1 base; bases outside gene matches: 4. The CDR3 loop is CASSYDRDKNTEAFF. The CDR3, as DNA: TGTGCCAGCAGTTACGACAGGGATAAGAACACTGAAGCTTTCTTT.

The V and J genes are TRBV27 and TRBJ2-5; D unresolved. The V end was cut by 3 bases, the J end by 7 bases, with 12 bases between. The CDR3 totals 13 residues. CDR1 and CDR2 (germline): MNHEY, SMNVEV (reference sequence). CDR3 sequence reads: CASSFRPVGTQYF. The CDR3 DNA sequence: TGTGCCAGCAGTTTCCGACCCGTGGGGACCCAGTACTTC.

CDR3 sequence: CASSQILPQGYEQYF. CDR3 nucleotides: TGTGCCAGCAGCCAGATCTTACCACAGGGCTACGAGCAGTACTTC. V gene TRBV3-1 (or the pseudogene TRBV3-2) combines with J gene TRBJ2-7; weak D call: TRBD1 (6 bases). Trimming removed 3 bases from V and 3 bases from J, with 15 bases in between. CDR3 length equals 15 residues. Germline V CDR1 and CDR2: LGHDT, YNNKEL (reference sequence).

This clone was observed once. This chain links TRBV27 with TRBJ2-3, with TRBD2 identical over 9 bases. Germline lookup yields CDR1 MNHEY and CDR2 SMNVEV (reference sequence). CDR3 length: 15 residues. The V and J ends lost 6 bases and 4 bases, in that order; junction bases with no gene match: 8. The CDR3 is CASRPPVAGADTQYF. The DNA for the CDR3 is TGTGCCAGCAGGCCCCCCGTAGCGGGAGCAGATACGCAGTATTTT.

This sequence joins TRBV4-2 and TRBJ1-2; possible D gene TRBD1, 5 bases. This CDR3 region has 14 residues. V was cut by 0 bases and J by 5 bases, with 10 bases left in between. Germline CDR1 LGHNA, CDR2 YNFKEQ. This chain's CDR3 is CASSQDGTDYGYTF. The CDR3 region has the DNA TGTGCCAGCAGCCAAGACGGGACCGATTATGGCTACACCTTC.

The chain uses TRBV5-1 and TRBJ2-2; 9 nucleotides align to TRBD2. CDR3 size: 15 residues. Germline V gene lookup returns CDR1 SGHRS and CDR2 YFSETQ. V gave up 1 base and J gave up 5 bases; unmatched junction bases: 3. Here the CDR3 DNA reads TGCGCCAGCAGCTTGTTAGCGGGAGAAACCGGGGAGCTGTTTTTT. Its translation: CASSLLAGETGELFF. Full variable domain (missing parts from reference TRBV5-1 and TRBJ2-2): KAGVTQTPRYLIKTRGQQVTLSCSPISGHRSVSWYQQTPGQGLQFLFEYFSETQRNKGNFPGRFSGRQFSNSRSEMNVSTLELGDSALYLCASSLLAGETGELFFGEGSRLTVL.

The chain links TRBV27 to TRBJ2-3, with D perhaps matching TRBD2 (6 bases). V lost 5 bases to trimming and J lost 6 bases, with 12 bases between them. In germline, CDR1 is MNHEY, CDR2 SMNVEV (reference sequence). This CDR3 has 13 amino acids. The CDR3 DNA follows: TGTGCCAGCAGTAGGGGCGGGATGGATACGCAGTATTTT. It translates to CASSRGGMDTQYF.

For the CDR3, the DNA is TGTGCCAGCAGCACTCCATTCGGCAGGGGGCAGTCCTATAATTCACCCCTCCACTTT. Translation: CASSTPFGRGQSYNSPLHF. The rearrangement links TRBV7-9 to TRBJ1-6; 8 bases line up with TRBD1. The CDR3 totals 19 residues. V was pared by 5 bases and J by 1 base, with 13 bases of the junction left unmatched. Germline V lookup: CDR1 SEHNR, CDR2 FQNEAQ (reference sequence). Using reference TRBV7-9 and TRBJ1-6 for the parts outside the CDR3, the full variable domain is DTGVSQNPRHKITKRGQNVTFRCDPISEHNRLYWYRQTLGQGPEFLTYFQNEAQLEKSRLLSDRFSAERPKGSFSTLEIQRTEQGDSAMYLCASSTPFGRGQSYNSPLHFGNGTRLTVT.

The rearrangement links TRBV4-3 to TRBJ2-3; perhaps D is TRBD1 or TRBD2 (5 bases each). The V gene's germline CDR1 is LGHNA and CDR2 YSLEER. This CDR3 is built from 16 residues. V was trimmed by 1 base and J by 4 bases, leaving 15 bases between them. The CDR3 protein is CASSQAPGTYADTQYF. CDR3 bases: TGCGCCAGCAGCCAAGCCCCGGGGACCTACGCAGATACGCAGTATTTT.

The J gene is TRBJ2-5, the V gene TRBV4-2; D uncertain. There are 13 residues in the CDR3. The germline V gene has CDR1 LGHNA and CDR2 YNFKEQ. V gave up 0 bases and J gave up 6 bases, with 8 bases separating them. In DNA form, the CDR3 reads TGTGCCAGCAGCCAAGATATGCATCAGACCCAGTACTTC. It encodes CASSQDMHQTQYF.

This clone was observed a handful of times. The chain employs TRBV29-1 and TRBJ1-4, with unresolved D. Trimming took off 4 bases at V and 5 bases at J, with 11 bases between the two ends. The CDR3 is 13 residues long. Germline CDR1 SQVTM, CDR2 ANQGSEA. CDR3 region: CSVGWGENEKLFF. The CDR3 DNA is TGCAGCGTTGGTTGGGGAGAGAATGAAAAACTGTTTTTT.

This clone has only one observation. V gene TRBV12-5 combines with J gene TRBJ2-7; D is undetermined. Germline-derived CDR1 and CDR2 are LGHNT and FRNRAP. The CDR3 runs 13 residues. Trimming cost V 2 bases and J 3 bases, with 8 bases left between them. The CDR3 protein is CASGLPHFYEQYF. The CDR3 region has the DNA TGTGCTAGTGGTTTGCCACATTTCTACGAGCAGTACTTC.

A remark on this clone: Germline and junction disagree at one end, which may indicate a read error. This chain joins TRBV12-5 and TRBJ1-2, with D unclear. Per the germline V gene, CDR1 is LGHNT and CDR2 is FRNRAP. This CDR3 is built from 14 residues. The CDR3 reads CASALDGGNYGYTF. In DNA form, the CDR3 reads TGTGCTAGTGCTTTGGACGGAGGAAACTATGGCTACACCTTC. Full variable domain (outside the CDR3, taken from reference TRBV12-5 and TRBJ1-2): DARVTQTPRHKVTEMGQEVTMRCQPILGHNTVFWYRQTMMQGLELLAYFRNRAPLDDSGMPKDRFSAEMPDATLATLKIQPSEPRDSAVYFCASALDGGNYGYTFGSGTRLTVV.

The J gene is TRBJ1-1, the V gene TRBV19; 8 nucleotides align to TRBD1. The CDR3 is 13 residues long. V lost 8 bases and J lost 5; bases outside the gene matches: 7. Germline CDR1 and CDR2: LNHDA and SQIVND (reference sequence). The chain's CDR3 is CASGTGGWTEAFF. The CDR3 DNA is TGTGCCAGTGGAACAGGGGGATGGACTGAAGCTTTCTTT.

This chain connects TRBV7-9 to TRBJ2-6, with D hard to call. V lost 6 bases to trimming and J lost 6 bases, with 12 bases between them. This CDR3 is 14 amino acids long. Germline CDR1 and CDR2: SEHNR and FQNEAQ (reference sequence). CDR3 region: CASSVVAEANVLTF. The CDR3 DNA reads TGTGCCAGCAGTGTGGTGGCAGAGGCCAACGTCCTGACTTTC.

The gene calls are TRBV11-2 and TRBJ2-7; 13 bases are a match to TRBD2. The CDR3 runs 15 residues. V trimming: 2 bases; J trimming: 7 bases; junction bases outside the gene matches: 5. CDR1 SGHAT and CDR2 FQNNGV come from the germline V gene. The CDR3 coding sequence is TGTGCCAGCAGCTTATCGGGACTAGCGGGGTGGGAGCAGTACTTC. It yields the protein CASSLSGLAGWEQYF.

The J gene is TRBJ1-6, the V gene TRBV7-9; the D gene is possibly TRBD1 (6 bases). The germline V gene encodes CDR1 SEHNR and CDR2 FQNEAQ (reference sequence). The V end was cut by 5 bases, the J end by 15 bases, with 17 bases between. The CDR3 spans 13 residues. DNA for the CDR3: TGTGCCAGCAGCGCAAACAGGGCCCTAGGCCTCCACTTT. Protein sequence: CASSANRALGLHF.

The J gene is TRBJ1-4, the V gene TRBV25-1; D gene unclear. This CDR3 region has 11 residues. Germline V gives CDR1 MGHDK, CDR2 SYGVNS. V was cut by 5 bases and J by 8 bases, with 6 bases left in between. The CDR3 DNA is TGTGCCAGCAGTCGGAACGAAAAACTGTTTTTT. Translating gives CASSRNEKLFF.